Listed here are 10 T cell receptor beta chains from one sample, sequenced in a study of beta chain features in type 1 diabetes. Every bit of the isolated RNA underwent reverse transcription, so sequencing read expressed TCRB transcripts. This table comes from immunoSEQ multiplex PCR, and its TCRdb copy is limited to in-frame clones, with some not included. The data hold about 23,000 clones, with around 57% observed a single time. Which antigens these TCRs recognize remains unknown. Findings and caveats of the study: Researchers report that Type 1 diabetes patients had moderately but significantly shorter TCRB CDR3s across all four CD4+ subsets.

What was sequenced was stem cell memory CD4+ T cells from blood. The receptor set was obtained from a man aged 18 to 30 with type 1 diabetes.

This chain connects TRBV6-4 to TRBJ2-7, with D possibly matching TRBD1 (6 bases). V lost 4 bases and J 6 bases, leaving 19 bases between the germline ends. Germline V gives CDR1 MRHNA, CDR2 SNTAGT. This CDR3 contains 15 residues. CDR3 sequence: CASSVVRQDFSEQYF. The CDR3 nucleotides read TGTGCCAGCAGTGTGGTGCGACAGGATTTTAGCGAGCAGTACTTC.

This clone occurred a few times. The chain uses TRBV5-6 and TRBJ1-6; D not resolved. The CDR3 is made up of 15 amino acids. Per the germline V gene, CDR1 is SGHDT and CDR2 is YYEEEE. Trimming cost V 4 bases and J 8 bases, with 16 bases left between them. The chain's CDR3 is CASSRARPRDSPLHF. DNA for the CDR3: TGTGCCAGCAGCCGGGCCAGACCGCGGGATTCACCCCTCCACTTT.

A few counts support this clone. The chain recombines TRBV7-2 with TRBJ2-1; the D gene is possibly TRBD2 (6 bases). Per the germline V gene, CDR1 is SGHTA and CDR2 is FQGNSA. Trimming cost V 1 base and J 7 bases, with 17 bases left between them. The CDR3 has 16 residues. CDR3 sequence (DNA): TGTGCCAGCAGCTTAGTTCTGCGGGGATTTCGGAATGAGCAGTTCTTC. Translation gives CASSLVLRGFRNEQFF. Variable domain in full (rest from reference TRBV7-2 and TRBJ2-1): GAGVSQSPSNKVTEKGKDVELRCDPISGHTALYWYRQSLGQGLEFLIYFQGNSAPDKSGLPSDRFSAERTGGSVSTLTIQRTQQEDSAVYLCASSLVLRGFRNEQFFGPGTRLTVL.

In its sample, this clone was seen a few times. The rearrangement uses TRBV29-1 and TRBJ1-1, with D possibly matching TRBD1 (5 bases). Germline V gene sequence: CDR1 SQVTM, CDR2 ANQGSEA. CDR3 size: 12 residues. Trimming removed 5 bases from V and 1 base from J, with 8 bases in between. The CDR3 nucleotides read TGCAGCGTTTGGGGCGGGAACACTGAAGCTTTCTTT. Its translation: CSVWGGNTEAFF.

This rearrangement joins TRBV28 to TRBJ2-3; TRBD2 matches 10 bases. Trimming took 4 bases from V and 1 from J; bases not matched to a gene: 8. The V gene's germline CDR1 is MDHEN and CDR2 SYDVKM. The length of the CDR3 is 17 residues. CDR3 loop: CASSSIKGLAGTDTQYF. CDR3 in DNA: TGTGCCAGCAGTTCGATAAAAGGACTAGCGGGCACAGATACGCAGTATTTT.

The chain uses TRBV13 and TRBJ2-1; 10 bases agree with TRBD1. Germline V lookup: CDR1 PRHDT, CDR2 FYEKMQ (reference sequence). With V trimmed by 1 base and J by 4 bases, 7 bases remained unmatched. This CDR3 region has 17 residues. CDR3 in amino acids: CASSLAPGQGSYNEQFF. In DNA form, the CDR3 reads TGTGCCAGCAGCTTAGCCCCGGGACAGGGGAGTTACAATGAGCAGTTCTTC.

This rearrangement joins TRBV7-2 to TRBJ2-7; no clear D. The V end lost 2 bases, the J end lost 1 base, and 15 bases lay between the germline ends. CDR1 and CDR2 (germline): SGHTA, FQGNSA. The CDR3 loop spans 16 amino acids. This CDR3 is CASSLNALGASYEQYF. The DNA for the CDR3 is TGTGCCAGCAGCTTAAACGCGCTGGGCGCTTCCTACGAGCAGTACTTC.

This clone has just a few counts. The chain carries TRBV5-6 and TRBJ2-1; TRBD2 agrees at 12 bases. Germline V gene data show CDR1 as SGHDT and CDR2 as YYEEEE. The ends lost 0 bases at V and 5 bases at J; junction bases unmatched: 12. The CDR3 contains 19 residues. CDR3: CASSLVALLAGGMDNEQFF. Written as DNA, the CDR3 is TGTGCCAGCAGCTTGGTTGCCCTACTAGCGGGAGGAATGGACAATGAGCAGTTCTTC.

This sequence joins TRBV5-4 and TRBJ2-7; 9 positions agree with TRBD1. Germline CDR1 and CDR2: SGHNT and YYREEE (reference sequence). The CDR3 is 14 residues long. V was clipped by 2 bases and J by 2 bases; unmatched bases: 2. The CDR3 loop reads CASSFGTGTYEQYF. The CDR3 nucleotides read TGTGCCAGCAGCTTTGGGACAGGGACCTACGAGCAGTACTTC.

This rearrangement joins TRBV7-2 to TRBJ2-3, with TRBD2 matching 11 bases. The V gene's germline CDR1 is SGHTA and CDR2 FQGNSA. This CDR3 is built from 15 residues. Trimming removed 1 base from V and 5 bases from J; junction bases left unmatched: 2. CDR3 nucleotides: TGTGCCAGCAGCTTAGTCCTAGCGGGAGGAGATACGCAGTATTTT. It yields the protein CASSLVLAGGDTQYF.